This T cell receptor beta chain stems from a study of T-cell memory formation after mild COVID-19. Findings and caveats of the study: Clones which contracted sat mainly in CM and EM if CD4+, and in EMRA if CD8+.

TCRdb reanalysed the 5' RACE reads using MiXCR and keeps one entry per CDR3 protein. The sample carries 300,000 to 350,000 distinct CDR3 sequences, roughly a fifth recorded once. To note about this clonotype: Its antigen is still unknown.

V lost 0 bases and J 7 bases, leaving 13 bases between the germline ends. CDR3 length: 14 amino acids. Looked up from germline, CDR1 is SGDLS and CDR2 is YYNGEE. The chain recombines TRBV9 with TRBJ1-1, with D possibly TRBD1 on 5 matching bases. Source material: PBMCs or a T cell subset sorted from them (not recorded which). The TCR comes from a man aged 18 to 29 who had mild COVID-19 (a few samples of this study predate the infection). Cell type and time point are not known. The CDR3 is CASSVEGRRGEAFF. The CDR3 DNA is TGTGCCAGCAGCGTAGAAGGCAGGAGGGGTGAAGCTTTCTTT.